This T cell receptor beta chain was sequenced during a study of regulatory T cells in long-lasting Graves disease. Looking at the study overall: The antithyroid drugs taken by newly diagnosed Graves' patients had been used for under 3 months.

Time point described: newly diagnosed GD, antithyroid drugs for less than 3 months. RNA isolated from PBMCs was used to make the TCR library. To make TCR beta libraries, researchers used iRepertoire HTBI primers and Arm-PCR of CDR3 regions. TCRdb called the multiplex PCR reads again in MiXCR, with one record for every CDR3 protein. The table records more than 450,000 distinct CDR3 sequences, roughly 16% of them present only once. Trimming took off 4 bases at V and 4 bases at J, with 10 bases between the two ends. The CDR3 is 14 amino acids. Germline assignment: CDR1 KGHDR and CDR2 SFDVKD. Separately, the same data were catalogued under a study of T cells in Graves' hyperthyroidism and ophthalmopathy.

Sequenced material: peripheral blood mononuclear cells (PBMCs), taken at new diagnosis, from a patient treated with antithyroid drugs. The source of this sequence is a man in his forties or fifties with Graves disease. This chain links TRBV24-1 with TRBJ2-1; maybe TRBD1 (5 bases). The CDR3 loop is CATSEPGQYNEQFF. DNA for the CDR3: TGTGCCACCAGTGAACCCGGACAATACAATGAGCAGTTCTTC.